This entry concerns a single T cell receptor (beta chain). This clone's antigen is unknown. Base qualities are missing; no much larger clone stands one base away. The donors were healthy, HIV-negative adults with no recently reported acute infections or vaccinations. Every donor was a Caucasian adult living in Nashville, Tennessee, USA. In the unsorted samples, 85 million to 100 million PBMCs were counted, and genomic DNA was extracted using the QIAamp DNA Blood Mini kit. Blood was obtained by leukapheresis, after which PBMCs were separated by Ficoll-Histopaque density gradient centrifugation and cryopreserved in liquid nitrogen vapor phase. This sample is drawn from a study of shared clonotypes between healthy human individuals (dated by TCRdb to the early 2020s). Study-level background: The cohort comprised a couple of women and a few men aged 18 to 49 years. Per donor, leukapheresis produced somewhere between about 0.94 and 10 billion PBMCs. To increase sequencing depth and limit assay-specific biases, TCR repertoire library preparation and sequencing were carried out by different laboratories using diverse techniques. To estimate repertoire size and how much clonotypes are shared between individuals, the study performed deep sequencing of blood TCR repertoires from a few healthy adults.

The CDR3, from cysteine to phenylalanine, totals 13 residues. Only CDR3 DNA is held: 39 bases, read in frame from base 1. Via the germline V gene, CDR1 is SGHRS and CDR2 YFSETQ. V sheds 6 bases and J sheds 5 bases, leaving 12 bases between their ends. Using the deep immunoSEQ assay, TCR CDR3 regions were amplified from genomic DNA by multiplex PCR. Extracted genomic DNA from each cell subset was distributed evenly across all wells of several immunoSEQ 96-well plates, and each plate was treated as a replicate. For unsorted PBMC, each replicate PCR was loaded with approximately 330 ng genomic DNA, equivalent to 30,000 or so T cell genomes. Unsorted PBMC genomic DNA was sequenced across ten immunoSEQ deep assay plates. Purified libraries were measured with a Qubit 3.0 fluorometer, size-checked on a Bioanalyzer 2100, and measured again with the KAPA Library Quantification kit. Every immunoSEQ 96-well plate was sequenced on a separate single-read 150-cycle Illumina NextSeq 550 flow cell. For the original study's pipeline: The immunoSEQ output contained only junctional sequences without quality scores, so filtering could not match that applied to full-length reads. To assign V/J genes and CDR3, sequences were annotated using PyIR, a Python wrapper for IgBLAST v1.9, with IMGT germline references. Reads with weak V/J assignments (E-value above 1e-6), missing CDR3, stop codons, out-of-frame junctions, or ambiguous translated residues were removed. V3J clonotypes were defined as sequences sharing the same inferred V gene, J gene, and CDR3 amino acid sequence. Percentage overlap between repertoires was calculated by dividing the number of shared unique clonotypes by the size of the smaller repertoire. Three approaches were used to assess repertoire richness: RTK rarefaction, the Chao1 estimator, and Recon v2.1 estimates of unobserved clonotypes. Not all clones reach the TCRdb copy of this immuneACCESS table, which keeps in-frame sequences only. Checked studies attribute under half of the gap to unresolved V genes and leave the rest unexplained. That table is the source of V, J and clone size, and D and trimming were worked out from the DNA. The table for this sample lists hundreds of thousands of clones; roughly 79% of them were counted only once. The ten most abundant clones make up more than 10% of the sample.

The full study reports these points: Only blood was sampled, and tissue TCR repertoires likely differ from those in blood. Because the study included a small number of donors, the genetic and exposure-history diversity represented was limited. Pairwise subsampling led to the expectation that sequencing depth would affect the degree of clonotype sharing among donors.

The rearrangement combines TRBV5-1 with TRBJ2-1; the D segment cannot be called with confidence. The sequence came from a woman aged 35 to 49 in good health. Some clones in this sample may be carry-over from other donors' samples. Sequencing used PBMCs. The CDR3 protein: CASKPSEDNEQFF. The bases read TGCGCCAGCAAACCCTCCGAGGACAATGAGCAGTTCTTC. The variable domain in full, with residues beyond the CDR3 obtained from the reference TRBV5-1 and TRBJ2-1 genes, is KAGVTQTPRYLIKTRGQQVTLSCSPISGHRSVSWYQQTPGQGLQFLFEYFSETQRNKGNFPGRFSGRQFSNSRSEMNVSTLELGDSALYLCASKPSEDNEQFFGPGTRLTVL.